This TCR beta chain was identified in a study of regulatory T cells in long-lasting Graves disease. At the level of the study: With positive TSH receptor antibodies and over 5 years of antithyroid drugs, Graves' disease was considered persistent. Findings and caveats of the study: Newly diagnosed patients had higher TCR diversity than persistent Graves' patients did.

Worth noting for this clonotype: Its antigen is currently unknown.

Arm-PCR of CDR3 regions with iRepertoire HTBI primers generated TCR beta libraries. In the original processing: Among the samples, around 61 TRBV and 12 to 15 TRBJ segments were identified. One entry per CDR3 protein, called by TCRdb with MiXCR from the multiplex PCR reads. The V and J calls and clone size come from TCRdb's table, not from the authors' own analysis. Found here are over 350,000 distinct CDR3 sequences, about a fifth of them singletons; the top ten hold around 20%. V was pared by 3 bases and J by 7 bases, with 7 bases of the junction left unmatched. Germline V lookup: CDR1 LNHDA, CDR2 SQIVND (reference sequence). The CDR3 length is 15 residues. Time point in this sample: persistent/refractory GD, antithyroid drugs over 5 years with positive TRAb. Scientists built the TCR library using RNA that was extracted from PBMCs.

The input for sequencing was peripheral blood mononuclear cells (PBMCs), taken when the disease was refractory, from a patient treated with antithyroid drugs. The chain employs TRBV19 and TRBJ2-2; 8 bases map to TRBD2. This TCR was recovered from a female donor with Graves disease. CDR3 loop: CASSIRGSGSGELFF. The CDR3 DNA sequence: TGTGCCAGTAGTATCAGAGGCAGCGGGAGCGGGGAGCTGTTTTTT.